This TCR beta chain appears in the sequencing data of a study of blood T cells in healthy people across ages. A J-beta primer mix and a sample-barcoded 5' primer were used in a second PCR of roughly 6 to 12 cycles. TCRdb analysed the 5' RACE reads with MiXCR anew, one entry per CDR3 protein. The table includes more than 600,000 distinct CDR3 sequences, 20% to 25% detected once. This clonotype occurred a few times. The germline V gene encodes CDR1 SGHVS and CDR2 FQNEAQ. Trimming removed 4 bases from V and 7 bases from J, with 10 bases in between. This CDR3 region has 12 residues. The sample also formed part of further work on T cells of mothers and their children.

Sequencing was carried out using blood. This chain joins TRBV7-8 and TRBJ1-2; no clear D gene. This receptor was obtained from a boy between 5 and 17 years old in good health. This CDR3 reads CASSSTPSGYTF. Written as DNA, the CDR3 is TGTGCCAGCAGCTCGACCCCCAGTGGCTACACCTTC.